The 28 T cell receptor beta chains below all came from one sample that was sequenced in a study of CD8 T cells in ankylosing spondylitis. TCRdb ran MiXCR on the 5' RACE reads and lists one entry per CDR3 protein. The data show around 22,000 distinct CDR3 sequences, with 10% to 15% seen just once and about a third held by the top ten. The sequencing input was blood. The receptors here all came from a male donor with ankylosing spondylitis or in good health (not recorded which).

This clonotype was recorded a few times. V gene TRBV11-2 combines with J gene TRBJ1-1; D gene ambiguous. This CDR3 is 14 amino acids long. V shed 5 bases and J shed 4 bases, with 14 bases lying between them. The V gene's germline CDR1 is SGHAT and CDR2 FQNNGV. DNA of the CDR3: TGTGCCAGCAGCCAAGACACCTTTCTCACTGAAGCTTTCTTT. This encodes CASSQDTFLTEAFF.

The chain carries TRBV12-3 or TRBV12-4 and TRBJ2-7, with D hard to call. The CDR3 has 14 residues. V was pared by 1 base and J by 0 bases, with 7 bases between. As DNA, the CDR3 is TGTGCCAGCAGTTTAGTACCCCGCTCCTACGAGCAGTACTTC. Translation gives CASSLVPRSYEQYF.

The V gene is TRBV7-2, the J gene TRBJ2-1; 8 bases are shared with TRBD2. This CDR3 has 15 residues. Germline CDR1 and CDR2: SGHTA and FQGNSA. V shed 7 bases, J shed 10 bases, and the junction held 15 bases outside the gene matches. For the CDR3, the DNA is TGTGCCAGCACCCCAGCGGGGGCAACTAGCGTCGAGCAGTTCTTC. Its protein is CASTPAGATSVEQFF.

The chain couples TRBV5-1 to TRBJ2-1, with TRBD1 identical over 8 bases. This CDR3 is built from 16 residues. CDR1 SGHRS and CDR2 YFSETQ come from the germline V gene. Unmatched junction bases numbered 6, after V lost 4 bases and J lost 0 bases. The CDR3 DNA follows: TGCGCCAGCAGCCGGACAGGGCGGGGCTCCTACAATGAGCAGTTCTTC. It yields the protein CASSRTGRGSYNEQFF.

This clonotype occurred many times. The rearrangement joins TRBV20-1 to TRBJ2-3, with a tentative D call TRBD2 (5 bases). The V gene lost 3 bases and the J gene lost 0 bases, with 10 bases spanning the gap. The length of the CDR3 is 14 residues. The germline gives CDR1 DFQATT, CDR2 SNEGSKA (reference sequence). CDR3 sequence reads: CSASDPGSTDTQYF. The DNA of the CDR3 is TGCAGTGCTAGCGATCCGGGGAGCACAGATACGCAGTATTTT.

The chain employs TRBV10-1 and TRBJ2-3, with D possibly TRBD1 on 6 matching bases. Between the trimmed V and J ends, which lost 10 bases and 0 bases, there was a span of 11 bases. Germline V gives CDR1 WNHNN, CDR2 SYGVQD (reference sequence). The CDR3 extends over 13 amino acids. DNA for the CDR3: TGCGCCACAACACAGGGAAGCACAGATACGCAGTATTTT. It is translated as CATTQGSTDTQYF.

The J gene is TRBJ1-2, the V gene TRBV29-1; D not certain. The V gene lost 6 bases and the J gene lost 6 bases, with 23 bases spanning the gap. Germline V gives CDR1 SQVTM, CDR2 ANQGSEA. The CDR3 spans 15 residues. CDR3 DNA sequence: TGCAGCGTGTCTGCCTCTTGGGATCCCGCCCATGGCTACACCTTC. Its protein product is CSVSASWDPAHGYTF. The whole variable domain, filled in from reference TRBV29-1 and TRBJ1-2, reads SAVISQKPSRDICQRGTSLTIQCQVDSQVTMMFWYRQQPGQSLTLIATANQGSEATYESGFVIDKFPISRPNLTFSTLTVSNMSPEDSSIYLCSVSASWDPAHGYTFGSGTRLTVV.

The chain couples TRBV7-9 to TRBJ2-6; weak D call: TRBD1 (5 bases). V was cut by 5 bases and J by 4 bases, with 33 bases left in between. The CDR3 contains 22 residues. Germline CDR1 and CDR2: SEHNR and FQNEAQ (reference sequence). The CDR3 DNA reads TGTGCCAGCAGCGCACCCCGCGGACAATTGACCCCAAAGGGCTCCGGGGCCAACGTCCTGACTTTC. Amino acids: CASSAPRGQLTPKGSGANVLTF. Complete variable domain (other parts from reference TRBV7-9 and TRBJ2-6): DTGVSQNPRHKITKRGQNVTFRCDPISEHNRLYWYRQTLGQGPEFLTYFQNEAQLEKSRLLSDRFSAERPKGSFSTLEIQRTEQGDSAMYLCASSAPRGQLTPKGSGANVLTFGAGSRLTVL.

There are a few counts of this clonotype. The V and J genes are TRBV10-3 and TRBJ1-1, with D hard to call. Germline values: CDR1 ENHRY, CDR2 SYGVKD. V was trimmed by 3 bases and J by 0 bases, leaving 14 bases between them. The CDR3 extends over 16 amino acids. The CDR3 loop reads CAISESDYGMNTEAFF. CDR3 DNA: TGTGCCATCAGTGAATCAGATTATGGAATGAACACTGAAGCTTTCTTT.

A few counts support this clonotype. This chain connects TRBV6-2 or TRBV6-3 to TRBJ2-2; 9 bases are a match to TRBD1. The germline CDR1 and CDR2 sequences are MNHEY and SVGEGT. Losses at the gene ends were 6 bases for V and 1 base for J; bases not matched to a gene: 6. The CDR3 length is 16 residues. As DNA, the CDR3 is TGTGCCAGCAGGGAAAACAGGGGGCGGAACACCGGGGAGCTGTTTTTT. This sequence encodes CASRENRGRNTGELFF.

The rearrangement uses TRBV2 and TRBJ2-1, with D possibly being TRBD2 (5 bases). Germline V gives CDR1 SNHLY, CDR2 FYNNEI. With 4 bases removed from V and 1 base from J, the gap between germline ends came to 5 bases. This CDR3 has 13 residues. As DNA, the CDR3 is TGTGCCAGCAGTGGGGAGTCCTACAATGAGCAGTTCTTC. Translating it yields CASSGESYNEQFF.

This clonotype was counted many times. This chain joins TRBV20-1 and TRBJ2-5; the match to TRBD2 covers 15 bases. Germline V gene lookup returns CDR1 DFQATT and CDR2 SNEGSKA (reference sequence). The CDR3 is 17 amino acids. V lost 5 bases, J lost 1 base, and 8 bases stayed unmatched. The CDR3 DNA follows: TGCAGTGCTGGGAAGGGACTAGCGGGGGGCCTCCAAGAGACCCAGTACTTC. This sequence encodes CSAGKGLAGGLQETQYF.

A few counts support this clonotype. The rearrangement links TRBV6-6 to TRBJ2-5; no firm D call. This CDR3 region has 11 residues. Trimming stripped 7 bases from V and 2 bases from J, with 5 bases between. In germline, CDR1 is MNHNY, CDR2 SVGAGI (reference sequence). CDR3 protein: CASTSQETQYF. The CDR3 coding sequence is TGTGCCAGCACGTCTCAAGAGACCCAGTACTTC.

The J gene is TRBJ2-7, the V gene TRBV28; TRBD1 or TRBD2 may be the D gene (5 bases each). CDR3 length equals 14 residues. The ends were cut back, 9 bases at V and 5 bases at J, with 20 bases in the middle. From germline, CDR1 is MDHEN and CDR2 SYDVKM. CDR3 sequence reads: CASKGPGPNNEQYF. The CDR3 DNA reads TGTGCCAGTAAGGGACCGGGACCTAATAACGAGCAGTACTTC.

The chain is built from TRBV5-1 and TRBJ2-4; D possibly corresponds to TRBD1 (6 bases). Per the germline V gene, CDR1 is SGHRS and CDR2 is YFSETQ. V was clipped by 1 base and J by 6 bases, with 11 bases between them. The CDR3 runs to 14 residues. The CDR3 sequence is CASSLQGQGNIQYF. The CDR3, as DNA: TGCGCCAGCAGCTTGCAGGGGCAAGGAAACATTCAGTACTTC.

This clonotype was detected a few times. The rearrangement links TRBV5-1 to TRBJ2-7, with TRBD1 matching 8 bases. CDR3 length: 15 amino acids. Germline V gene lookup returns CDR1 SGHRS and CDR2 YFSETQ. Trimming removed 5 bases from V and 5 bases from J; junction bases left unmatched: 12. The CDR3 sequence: CASSRRGTGVHEQYV. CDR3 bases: TGCGCCAGCAGTAGAAGGGGGACAGGAGTCCACGAGCAGTACGTC.

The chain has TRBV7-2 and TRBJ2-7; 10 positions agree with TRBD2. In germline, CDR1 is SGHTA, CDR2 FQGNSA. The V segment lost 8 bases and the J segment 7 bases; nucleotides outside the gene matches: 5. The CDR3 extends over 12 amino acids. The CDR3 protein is CASRLAGVEQYF. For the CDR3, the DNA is TGTGCCAGCCGGCTAGCGGGAGTTGAGCAGTACTTC.

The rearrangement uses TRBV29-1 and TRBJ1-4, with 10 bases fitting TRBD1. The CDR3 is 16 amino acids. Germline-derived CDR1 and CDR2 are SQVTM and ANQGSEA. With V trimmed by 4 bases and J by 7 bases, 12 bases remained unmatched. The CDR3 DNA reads TGCAGCGTTGGGGGACAGGGGCCTTTTGAAGCTGAAAAACTGTTTTTT. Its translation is CSVGGQGPFEAEKLFF. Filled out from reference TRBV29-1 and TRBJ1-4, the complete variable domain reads SAVISQKPSRDICQRGTSLTIQCQVDSQVTMMFWYRQQPGQSLTLIATANQGSEATYESGFVIDKFPISRPNLTFSTLTVSNMSPEDSSIYLCSVGGQGPFEAEKLFFGSGTQLSVL.

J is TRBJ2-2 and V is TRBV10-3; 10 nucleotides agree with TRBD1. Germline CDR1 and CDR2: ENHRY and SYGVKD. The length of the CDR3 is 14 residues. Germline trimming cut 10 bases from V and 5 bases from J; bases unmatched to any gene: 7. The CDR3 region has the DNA TGTGCCACCCGGCGGACAGGGGGGACCGGGGAGCTGTTTTTT. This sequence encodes CATRRTGGTGELFF.

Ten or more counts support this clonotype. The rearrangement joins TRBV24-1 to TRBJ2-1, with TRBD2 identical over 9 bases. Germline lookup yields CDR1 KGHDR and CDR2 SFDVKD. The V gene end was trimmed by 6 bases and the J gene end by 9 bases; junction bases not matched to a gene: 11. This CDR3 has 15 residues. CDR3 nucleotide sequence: TGTGCCACCAGTCCCCAAGTAGCGGGAGCGGGTGAGCAGTTCTTC. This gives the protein CATSPQVAGAGEQFF.

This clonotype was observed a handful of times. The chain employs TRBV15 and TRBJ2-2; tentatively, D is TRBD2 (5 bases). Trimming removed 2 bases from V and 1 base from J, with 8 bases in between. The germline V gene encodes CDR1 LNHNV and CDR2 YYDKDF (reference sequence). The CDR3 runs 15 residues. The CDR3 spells CATSRIRENTGELFF. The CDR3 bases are TGTGCCACCAGCAGAATTCGGGAGAACACCGGGGAGCTGTTTTTT.

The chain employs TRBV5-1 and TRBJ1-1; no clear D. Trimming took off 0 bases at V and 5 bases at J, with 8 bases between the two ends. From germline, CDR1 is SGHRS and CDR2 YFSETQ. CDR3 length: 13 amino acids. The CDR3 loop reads CASSLASGTEAFF. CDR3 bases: TGCGCCAGCAGCTTGGCGAGCGGGACTGAAGCTTTCTTT.

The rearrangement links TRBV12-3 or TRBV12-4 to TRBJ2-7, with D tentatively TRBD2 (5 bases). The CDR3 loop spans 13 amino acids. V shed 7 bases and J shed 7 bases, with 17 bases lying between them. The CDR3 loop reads CASKFGESWEQYF. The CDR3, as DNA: TGTGCCAGCAAGTTCGGGGAATCTTGGGAGCAGTACTTC.

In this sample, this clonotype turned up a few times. Here the CDR3 reads CASSPRTAGANVLTF. Here the CDR3 DNA reads TGTGCCAGCAGTCCCCGGACAGCTGGGGCCAACGTCCTGACTTTC. The chain has TRBV12-3 or TRBV12-4 and TRBJ2-6, with a possible D match to TRBD1 (6 bases). This CDR3 contains 15 residues. V dropped 5 bases and J dropped 2 bases, with 10 bases sitting between them.

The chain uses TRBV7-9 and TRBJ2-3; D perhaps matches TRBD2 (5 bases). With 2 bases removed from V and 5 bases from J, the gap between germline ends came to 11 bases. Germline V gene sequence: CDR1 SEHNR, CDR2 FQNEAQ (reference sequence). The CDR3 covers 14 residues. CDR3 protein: CASSLKFRGDTQYF. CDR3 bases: TGTGCCAGCAGCTTAAAATTCCGGGGAGATACGCAGTATTTT.

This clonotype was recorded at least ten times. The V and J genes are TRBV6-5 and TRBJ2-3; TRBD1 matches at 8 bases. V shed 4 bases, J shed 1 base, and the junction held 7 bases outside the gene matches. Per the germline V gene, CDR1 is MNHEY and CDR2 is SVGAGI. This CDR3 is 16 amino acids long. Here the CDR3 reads CASSSRDRFGTDTQYF. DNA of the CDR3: TGTGCCAGCAGTTCTCGGGACAGGTTTGGCACAGATACGCAGTATTTT.

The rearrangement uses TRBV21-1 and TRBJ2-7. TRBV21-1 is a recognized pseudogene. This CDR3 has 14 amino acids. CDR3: CASSRGQSSYEQYV. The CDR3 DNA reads TGTGCCAGCAGCAGAGGACAGAGCTCCTACGAGCAGTACGTC.

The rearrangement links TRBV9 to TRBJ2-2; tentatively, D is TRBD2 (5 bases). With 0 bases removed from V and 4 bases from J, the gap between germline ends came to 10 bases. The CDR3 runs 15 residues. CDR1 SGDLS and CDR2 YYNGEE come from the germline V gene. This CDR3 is CASSVAGSSTGELFF. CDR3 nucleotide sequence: TGTGCCAGCAGCGTAGCGGGGTCGAGCACCGGGGAGCTGTTTTTT.